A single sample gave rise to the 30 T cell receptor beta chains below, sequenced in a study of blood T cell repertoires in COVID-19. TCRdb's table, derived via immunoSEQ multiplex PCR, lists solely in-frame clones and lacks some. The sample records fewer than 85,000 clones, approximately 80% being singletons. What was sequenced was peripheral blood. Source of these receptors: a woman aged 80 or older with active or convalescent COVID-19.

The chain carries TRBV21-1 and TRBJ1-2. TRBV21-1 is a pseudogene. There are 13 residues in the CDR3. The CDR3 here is CASEKPAAGGYTF. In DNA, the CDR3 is TGTGCCAGCGAAAAGCCGGCTGCGGGAGGCTACACCTTC.

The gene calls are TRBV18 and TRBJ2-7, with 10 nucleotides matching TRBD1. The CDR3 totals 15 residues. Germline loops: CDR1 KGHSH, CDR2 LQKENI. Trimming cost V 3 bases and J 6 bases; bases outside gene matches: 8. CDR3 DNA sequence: TGTGCCAGCTCACCCTTTGGACAGGGGGTTGGCGAGCAGTACTTC. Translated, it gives CASSPFGQGVGEQYF.

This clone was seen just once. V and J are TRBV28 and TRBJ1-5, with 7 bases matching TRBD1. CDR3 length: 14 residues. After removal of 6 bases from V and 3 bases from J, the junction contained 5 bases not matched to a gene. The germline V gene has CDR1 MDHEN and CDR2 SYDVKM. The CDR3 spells CASRTRGTNQPQHF. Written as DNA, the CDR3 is TGTGCCAGCAGAACCAGGGGGACCAATCAGCCCCAGCATTTT.

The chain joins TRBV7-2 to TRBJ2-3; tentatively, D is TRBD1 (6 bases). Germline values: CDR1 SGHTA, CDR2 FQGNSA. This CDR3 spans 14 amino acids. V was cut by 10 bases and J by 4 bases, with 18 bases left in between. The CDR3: CATQDRKAADTQYF. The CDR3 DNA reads TGTGCCACTCAAGACAGGAAGGCCGCAGATACGCAGTATTTT.

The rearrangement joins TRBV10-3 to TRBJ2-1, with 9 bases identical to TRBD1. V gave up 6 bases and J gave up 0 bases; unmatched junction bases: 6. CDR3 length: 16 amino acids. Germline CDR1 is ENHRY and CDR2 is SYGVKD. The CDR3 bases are TGTGCCATCAGAGACGGACAGGGGAGCTCCTACAATGAGCAGTTCTTC. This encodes CAIRDGQGSSYNEQFF.

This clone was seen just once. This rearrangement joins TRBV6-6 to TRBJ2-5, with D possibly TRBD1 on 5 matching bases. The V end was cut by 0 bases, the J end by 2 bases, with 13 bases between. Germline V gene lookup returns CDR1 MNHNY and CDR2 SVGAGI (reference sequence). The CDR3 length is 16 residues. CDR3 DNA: TGTGCCAGCAGTTACTCGGGCGTAGGGGAACAAGAGACCCAGTACTTC. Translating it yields CASSYSGVGEQETQYF.

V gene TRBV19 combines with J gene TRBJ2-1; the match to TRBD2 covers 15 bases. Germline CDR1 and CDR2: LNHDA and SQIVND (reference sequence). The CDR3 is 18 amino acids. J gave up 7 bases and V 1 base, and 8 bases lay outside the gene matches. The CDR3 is CASSIGRVGLAGGNEQFF. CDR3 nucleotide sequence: TGTGCCAGTAGTATAGGTCGTGTTGGACTAGCGGGAGGGAATGAGCAGTTCTTC.

The CDR3 DNA follows: TGTGCCAGCAGCCCCCGGGACATACGACTGCTTACGCAGTATTTT. It is translated as CASSPRDIRLLTQYF. The V and J genes are TRBV3-1 (or the pseudogene TRBV3-2) and TRBJ2-3, with D possibly TRBD1 on 6 matching bases. The germline V gene encodes CDR1 LGHDT and CDR2 YNNKEL (reference sequence). The CDR3 totals 15 residues. With 4 bases removed from V and 8 bases from J, the gap between germline ends came to 19 bases.

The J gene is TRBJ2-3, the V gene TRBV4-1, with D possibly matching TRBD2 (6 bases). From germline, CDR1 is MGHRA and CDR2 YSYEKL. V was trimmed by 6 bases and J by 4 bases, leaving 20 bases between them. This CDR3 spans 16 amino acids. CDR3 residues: CASRHVGGVTPDTQYF. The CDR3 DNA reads TGCGCCAGCAGACACGTGGGGGGAGTAACCCCAGATACGCAGTATTTT.

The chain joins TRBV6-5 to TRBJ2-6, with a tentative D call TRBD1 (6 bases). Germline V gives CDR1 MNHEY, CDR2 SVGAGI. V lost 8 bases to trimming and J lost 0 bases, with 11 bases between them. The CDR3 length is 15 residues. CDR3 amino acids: CASRTGTSGANVLTF. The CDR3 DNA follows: TGTGCCAGCCGAACAGGGACCTCTGGGGCCAACGTCCTGACTTTC.

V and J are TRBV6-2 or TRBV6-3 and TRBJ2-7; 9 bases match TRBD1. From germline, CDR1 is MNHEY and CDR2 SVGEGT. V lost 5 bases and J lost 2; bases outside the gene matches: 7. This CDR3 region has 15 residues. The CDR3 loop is CASSLPGQGTYEQYF. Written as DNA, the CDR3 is TGTGCCAGCAGTCTACCGGGACAGGGTACCTACGAGCAGTACTTC.

CDR3 residues: CASSPLGPGTQYF. The DNA of the CDR3 is TGCGCCAGCAGCCCACTGGGTCCAGGGACCCAGTACTTC. The chain combines TRBV5-1 with TRBJ2-5, with D unclear. The CDR3 length is 13 residues. Per the germline V gene, CDR1 is SGHRS and CDR2 is YFSETQ. Deletions cut 4 bases from V and 7 bases from J, with 14 bases between.

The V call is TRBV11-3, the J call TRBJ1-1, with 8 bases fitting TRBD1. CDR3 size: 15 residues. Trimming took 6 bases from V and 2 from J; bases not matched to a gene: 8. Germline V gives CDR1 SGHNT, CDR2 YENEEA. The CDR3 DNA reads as TGTGCCAGCAGAGATAGGACAGGGACCAACACTGAAGCTTTCTTT. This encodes CASRDRTGTNTEAFF.

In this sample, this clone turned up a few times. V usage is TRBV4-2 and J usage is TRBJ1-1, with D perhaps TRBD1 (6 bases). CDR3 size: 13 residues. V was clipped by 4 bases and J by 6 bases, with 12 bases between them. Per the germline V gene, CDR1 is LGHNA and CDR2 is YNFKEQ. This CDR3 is CASSRTGMAEAFF. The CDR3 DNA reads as TGTGCCAGCAGCCGAACAGGGATGGCTGAAGCTTTCTTT.

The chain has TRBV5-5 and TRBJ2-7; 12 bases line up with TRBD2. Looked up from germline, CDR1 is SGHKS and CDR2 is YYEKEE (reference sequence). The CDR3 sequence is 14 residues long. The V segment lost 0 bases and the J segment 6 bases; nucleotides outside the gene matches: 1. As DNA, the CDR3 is TGTGCCAGCAGCTTGGTACTAGCGGGGGGCGAGCAGTACTTC. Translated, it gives CASSLVLAGGEQYF.

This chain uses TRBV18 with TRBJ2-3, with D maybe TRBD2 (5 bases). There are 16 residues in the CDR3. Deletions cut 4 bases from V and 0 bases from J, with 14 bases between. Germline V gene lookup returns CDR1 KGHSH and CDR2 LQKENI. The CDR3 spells CASSRREGPSTDTQYF. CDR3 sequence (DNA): TGTGCCAGCTCACGCCGAGAGGGTCCGAGCACAGATACGCAGTATTTT.

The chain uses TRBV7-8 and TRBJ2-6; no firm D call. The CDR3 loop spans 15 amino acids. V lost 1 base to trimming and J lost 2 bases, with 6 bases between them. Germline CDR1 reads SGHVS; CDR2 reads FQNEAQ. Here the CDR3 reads CASSLVRTGANVLTF. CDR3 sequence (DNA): TGTGCCAGCAGCTTAGTCAGGACTGGGGCCAACGTCCTGACTTTC.

The CDR3 protein is CASRDTNEKLFF. CDR3 nucleotide sequence: TGTGCCAGCCGGGACACCAATGAAAAACTGTTTTTT. This rearrangement joins TRBV2 to TRBJ1-4; TRBD1 might be the D (6 bases). Germline loops: CDR1 SNHLY, CDR2 FYNNEI. This CDR3 is 12 amino acids long. The V and J ends lost 8 bases and 5 bases respectively, with 9 bases between them.

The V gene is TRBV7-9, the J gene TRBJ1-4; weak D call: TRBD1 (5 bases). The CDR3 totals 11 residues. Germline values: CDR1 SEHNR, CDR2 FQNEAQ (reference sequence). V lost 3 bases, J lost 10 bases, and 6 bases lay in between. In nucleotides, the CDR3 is TGTGCCAGCAGCTTGCAGGGAAAACTGTTTTTT. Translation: CASSLQGKLFF. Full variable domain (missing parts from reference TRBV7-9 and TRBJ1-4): DTGVSQNPRHKITKRGQNVTFRCDPISEHNRLYWYRQTLGQGPEFLTYFQNEAQLEKSRLLSDRFSAERPKGSFSTLEIQRTEQGDSAMYLCASSLQGKLFFGSGTQLSVL.

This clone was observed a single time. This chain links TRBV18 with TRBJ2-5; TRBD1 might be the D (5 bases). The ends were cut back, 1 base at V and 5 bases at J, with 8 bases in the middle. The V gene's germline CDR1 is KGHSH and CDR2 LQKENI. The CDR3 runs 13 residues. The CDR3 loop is CASSPQGWETQYF. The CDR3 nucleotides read TGTGCCAGCTCACCACAGGGGTGGGAGACCCAGTACTTC. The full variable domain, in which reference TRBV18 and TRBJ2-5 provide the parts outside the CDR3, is NAGVMQNPRHLVRRRGQEARLRCSPMKGHSHVYWYRQLPEEGLKFMVYLQKENIIDESGMPKERFSAEFPKEGPSILRIQQVVRGDSAAYFCASSPQGWETQYFGPGTRLLVL.

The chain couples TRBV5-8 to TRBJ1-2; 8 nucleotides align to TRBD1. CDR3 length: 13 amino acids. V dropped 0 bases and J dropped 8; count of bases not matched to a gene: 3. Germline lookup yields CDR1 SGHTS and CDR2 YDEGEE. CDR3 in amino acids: CASSLGTGKGYTF. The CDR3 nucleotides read TGTGCCAGCAGCTTGGGGACAGGGAAGGGCTACACCTTC.

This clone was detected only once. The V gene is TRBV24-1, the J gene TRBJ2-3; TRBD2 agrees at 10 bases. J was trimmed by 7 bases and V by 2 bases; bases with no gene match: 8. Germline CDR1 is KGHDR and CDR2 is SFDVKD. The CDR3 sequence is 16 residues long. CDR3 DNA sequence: TGTGCCACCAGTGATTGGACTAGCGGAGAACCAAATACGCAGTATTTT. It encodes CATSDWTSGEPNTQYF.

The CDR3 is CASSHAGQPFNEQYF. The CDR3 bases are TGTGCCAGCAGCCACGCCGGACAGCCCTTTAACGAGCAGTACTTC. The J gene is TRBJ2-7, the V gene TRBV5-4; tentatively, D is TRBD1 (6 bases). This CDR3 is 15 amino acids long. In germline, CDR1 is SGHNT, CDR2 YYREEE (reference sequence). Trimming took 4 bases from V and 5 from J, leaving 19 bases between them.

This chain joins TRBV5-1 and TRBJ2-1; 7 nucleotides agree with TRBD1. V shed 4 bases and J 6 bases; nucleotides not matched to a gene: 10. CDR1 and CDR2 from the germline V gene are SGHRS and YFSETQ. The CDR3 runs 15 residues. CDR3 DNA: TGCGCCAGCAGCCCGGGACAGATGGGGGCCAATGAGCAGTTCTTC. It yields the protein CASSPGQMGANEQFF.

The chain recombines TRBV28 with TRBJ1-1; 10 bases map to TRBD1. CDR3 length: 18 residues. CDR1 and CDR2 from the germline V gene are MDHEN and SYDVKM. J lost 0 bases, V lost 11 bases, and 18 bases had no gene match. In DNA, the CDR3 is TGTGCCGTACCGCCGGGACAGGGGCGCCCATTTATGAACACTGAAGCTTTCTTT. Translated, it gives CAVPPGQGRPFMNTEAFF.

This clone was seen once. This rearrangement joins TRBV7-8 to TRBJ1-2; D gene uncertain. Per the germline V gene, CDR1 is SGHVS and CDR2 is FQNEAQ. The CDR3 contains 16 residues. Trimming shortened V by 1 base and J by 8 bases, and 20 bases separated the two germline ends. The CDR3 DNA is TGTGCCAGCAGCTTAGTTCTGAGGCCCTTCTTGTTAGGCTACACCTTC. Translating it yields CASSLVLRPFLLGYTF.

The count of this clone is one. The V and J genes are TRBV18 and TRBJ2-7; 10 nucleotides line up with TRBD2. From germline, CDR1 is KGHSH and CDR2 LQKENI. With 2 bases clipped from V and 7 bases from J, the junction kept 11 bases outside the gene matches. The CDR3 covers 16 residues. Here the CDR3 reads CASSPRASGGLYEQYF. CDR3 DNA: TGTGCCAGCTCACCAAGGGCTAGCGGGGGCCTATATGAGCAGTACTTC. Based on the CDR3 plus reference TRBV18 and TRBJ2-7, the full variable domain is NAGVMQNPRHLVRRRGQEARLRCSPMKGHSHVYWYRQLPEEGLKFMVYLQKENIIDESGMPKERFSAEFPKEGPSILRIQQVVRGDSAAYFCASSPRASGGLYEQYFGPGTRLTVT.

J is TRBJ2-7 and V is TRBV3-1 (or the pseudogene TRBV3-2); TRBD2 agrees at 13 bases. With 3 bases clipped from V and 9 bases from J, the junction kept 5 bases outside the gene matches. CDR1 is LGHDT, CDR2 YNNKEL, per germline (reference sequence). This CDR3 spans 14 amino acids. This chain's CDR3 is CASSQGLAGRGQYF. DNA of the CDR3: TGTGCCAGCAGCCAGGGACTAGCGGGGAGGGGGCAGTACTTC.

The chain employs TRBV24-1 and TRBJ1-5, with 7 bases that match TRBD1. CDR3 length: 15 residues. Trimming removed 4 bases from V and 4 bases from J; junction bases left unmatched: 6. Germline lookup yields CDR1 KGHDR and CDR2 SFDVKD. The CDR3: CATSDRDSRNQPQHF. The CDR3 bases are TGTGCCACCAGTGACCGGGACAGCCGAAATCAGCCCCAGCATTTT.

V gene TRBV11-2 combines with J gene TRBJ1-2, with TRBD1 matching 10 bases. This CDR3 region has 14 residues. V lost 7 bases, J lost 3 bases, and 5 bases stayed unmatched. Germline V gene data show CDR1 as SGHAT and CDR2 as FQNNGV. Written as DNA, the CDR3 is TGTGCCAGCACCCCTGGGACAGGGGACTATGGCTACACCTTC. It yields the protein CASTPGTGDYGYTF.